These T cell receptor beta chains were read from a single sample in a study of blood T cell repertoires in COVID-19. Clones were read by immunoSEQ multiplex PCR, and TCRdb kept only the in-frame ones, dropping some. Here the sample spans fewer than 250,000 clones, approximately 86% being singletons. Sequencing was done on a sample of PBMCs or T cells enriched from blood (not recorded which). The source of these receptors is a woman aged 40 to 50 with acute COVID-19. CDR3s include the opening cysteine and the closing phenylalanine or tryptophan. A D gene is named only where the DNA matches it firmly. The size entry is marked missing in some rows and otherwise reads once, few, many or a size class.

V gene	CDR3 length	J gene	D gene	clone size	CDR3 protein	CDR3 DNA
TRBV23-1	14	TRBJ2-7	TRBD2	-	CASSQIAGAYEQYF	TGCGCCAGCAGTCAAATAGCGGGAGCCTACGAGCAGTACTTC
TRBV11-2	17	TRBJ2-1	TRBD2	few	CASSLRASGSGTNEQFF	TGTGCCAGCAGCTTGAGGGCTAGCGGGAGTGGGACCAATGAGCAGTTCTTC
TRBV19	14	TRBJ2-7	TRBD2	-	CASSMGSGSYEQYF	TGTGCCAGTAGTATGGGAAGCGGGAGCTACGAGCAGTACTTC
TRBV27	13	TRBJ1-5	TRBD1	-	CASSLSGQQPQHF	TGTGCCAGCAGTTTATCGGGACAGCAGCCCCAGCATTTT
TRBV4-1	17	TRBJ2-3	TRBD2	once	CASSQRGGSGSTDTQYF	TGCGCCAGCAGCCAAAGGGGCGGTAGCGGGAGCACAGATACGCAGTATTTT
TRBV6-1	15	TRBJ1-6	TRBD1	-	CASREDRAGNSPLHF	TGTGCCAGCAGGGAGGACAGGGCTGGGAATTCACCCCTCCACTTT
TRBV7-2	13	TRBJ2-7	-	-	CASSSPSLYEQYF	TGTGCCAGCAGCTCCCCGTCGTTATACGAGCAGTACTTC
TRBV19	13	TRBJ2-1	-	-	CASSINGGNEQFF	TGTGCCAGTAGTATCAACGGGGGTAATGAGCAGTTCTTC
TRBV19	17	TRBJ1-2	-	-	CASSPPSKRSANYGYTF	TGTGCCAGTAGTCCCCCGTCTAAGCGGTCAGCTAACTATGGCTACACCTTC
TRBV13	14	TRBJ1-5	-	-	CASSQGTLNQPQHF	TGTGCCAGCAGTCAAGGGACACTCAATCAGCCCCAGCATTTT
TRBV11-2	16	TRBJ2-6	-	few	CASSLEGVTGANVLTF	TGTGCCAGCAGCTTAGAAGGGGTAACTGGGGCCAACGTCCTGACTTTC
TRBV3-1/TRBV3-2	13	TRBJ1-6	-	few	CASSPGGYSPLHF	TGTGCCAGCAGCCCGGGAGGTTATTCACCCCTCCACTTT